A single sample is the source of the 30 T cell receptor beta chains below, sequenced in a study of neurological immune-mediated disorders. Indicated time point: technical triplicate 2. MiXCR, run by TCRdb on the 5' RACE reads, gives a single entry per CDR3 protein. Of about 59,000 distinct CDR3 sequences listed, approximately 25% are singletons. The sample comprised PBMCs. Source of these receptors: a man in his 60s with HTLV-1-associated myelopathy (HAM/TSP).

Ten or more counts support this clonotype. This sequence joins TRBV6-2 or TRBV6-3 and TRBJ1-2; 12 nucleotides line up with TRBD1. CDR1 is MNHEY, CDR2 SVGEGT, per germline. The J segment lost 7 bases and the V segment lost 7 bases, leaving 7 bases of the junction unmatched. The CDR3 has 14 amino acids. CDR3 loop: CASIRGTGGFGYTF. The CDR3 DNA reads TGTGCCAGCATTCGTGGGACAGGGGGCTTTGGCTACACCTTC.

This clonotype appeared many times. The chain recombines TRBV28 with TRBJ2-3, with a weak D call TRBD2 (5 bases). V lost 3 bases, J lost 2 bases, and 12 bases lay in between. CDR1 is MDHEN, CDR2 SYDVKM, per germline. The CDR3 is 15 residues long. The CDR3 nucleotides read TGTGCCAGCAGTTTCTCCGCGGGTTTCACAGATACGCAGTATTTT. This codes for CASSFSAGFTDTQYF.

This clonotype came up many times. The genes are TRBV7-9 and TRBJ2-1, with 8 nucleotides matching TRBD2. The trim removed 7 bases at V and 0 bases at J, leaving 8 bases unmatched. The CDR3 has 16 amino acids. CDR1 SEHNR and CDR2 FQNEAQ come from the germline V gene (reference sequence). CDR3 in amino acids: CASTTLAGSSYNEQFF. The CDR3 DNA follows: TGTGCCAGCACCACCCTAGCGGGCAGCTCCTACAATGAGCAGTTCTTC.

In this sample, this clonotype turned up many times. The chain uses TRBV12-3 or TRBV12-4 and TRBJ2-5; TRBD2 aligns across 9 bases. Unmatched junction bases numbered 8, after V lost 6 bases and J lost 3 bases. This CDR3 has 15 amino acids. The CDR3 region has the DNA TGTGCCAGCAGCCCCTGGGGCGGGAGGGAAGAGACCCAGTACTTC. Residues: CASSPWGGREETQYF.

The sample holds one count of this clonotype. The genes are TRBV7-3 and TRBJ2-7; D is ambiguous. CDR3 length equals 13 residues. The V end was cut by 1 base, the J end by 6 bases, with 10 bases between. Germline V gene lookup returns CDR1 SGHTA and CDR2 FQGTGA. CDR3 amino acids: CASSLIGSGEQYF. The CDR3, as DNA: TGTGCCAGCAGCTTAATTGGTAGTGGCGAGCAGTACTTC.

This clonotype has a count of ten or more. CDR3 sequence reads: CASSPTGNTEAFF. Written as DNA, the CDR3 is TGTGCCAGCTCCCCGACAGGGAACACTGAAGCTTTCTTT. The chain links TRBV18 to TRBJ1-1, with D possibly TRBD1 on 6 matching bases. The ends were cut back, 6 bases at V and 1 base at J, with 9 bases in the middle. CDR3 size: 13 residues. The germline V gene encodes CDR1 KGHSH and CDR2 LQKENI.

This clonotype was recorded once. The genes are TRBV10-3 and TRBJ2-5, with D possibly TRBD1 on 5 matching bases. V lost 4 bases, J lost 5 bases, and 17 bases lay in between. This CDR3 is 15 amino acids long. The germline V gene has CDR1 ENHRY and CDR2 SYGVKD. In DNA, the CDR3 is TGTGCCATCAGTGTACTGGGGCCGCCGGAGGAGACCCAGTACTTC. Its translation: CAISVLGPPEETQYF.

To note about this clonotype: Germline and junction disagree at one end, which may indicate a read error. The genes are TRBV27 and TRBJ1-1; D uncertain. The CDR3 runs to 14 residues. Germline CDR1 and CDR2: MNHEY and SMNVEV (reference sequence). CDR3 sequence reads: CASSLVRSGTEALF. CDR3 sequence (DNA): TGTGCCAGCAGTTTAGTTAGGAGCGGAACTGAAGCTTTATTT.

The chain recombines TRBV14 with TRBJ1-2; D may be TRBD1 (6 bases). The CDR3 has 15 amino acids. V was clipped by 0 bases and J by 7 bases, with 15 bases between them. Per the germline V gene, CDR1 is SGHDN and CDR2 is FVKESK. CDR3 amino acids: CASSQDRQGLRGYTF. The CDR3 DNA sequence: TGTGCCAGCAGCCAAGATAGGCAGGGGTTGCGTGGCTACACCTTC.

Ten or more counts support this clonotype. J is TRBJ2-5 and V is TRBV15; D unresolved. The CDR3 is 14 amino acids. Germline V gives CDR1 LNHNV, CDR2 YYDKDF (reference sequence). V was cut by 0 bases and J by 5 bases, with 10 bases left in between. Here the CDR3 reads CATSRDNQRETQYF. CDR3 nucleotide sequence: TGTGCCACCAGCAGAGATAATCAACGGGAGACCCAGTACTTC.

This clonotype was seen repeatedly, ten times or more. The genes are TRBV6-1 and TRBJ1-5; 12 bases map to TRBD1. This CDR3 is built from 16 residues. Germline assignment: CDR1 MNHNS and CDR2 SASEGT. Trimming at V came to 6 bases and at J to 4 bases, leaving 7 bases not matched to a gene. The CDR3 is CASSNGGQGANQPQHF. The CDR3 DNA reads as TGTGCCAGCAGCAACGGGGGACAGGGGGCTAATCAGCCCCAGCATTTT.

This clonotype was seen many times. J is TRBJ2-7 and V is TRBV5-4, with D tentatively TRBD2 (6 bases). Trimming left V 1 base short and J 5 bases short, with 13 bases between. The CDR3 is 14 amino acids. Germline assignment: CDR1 SGHNT and CDR2 YYREEE (reference sequence). The CDR3 coding sequence is TGTGCCAGCAGCTTGCAGACTAGTGCTCACGAGCAGTACTTC. Translated, it gives CASSLQTSAHEQYF.

This clonotype was seen ten or more times. V is TRBV3-1 and J is TRBJ2-3; possible D gene TRBD2, 6 bases. The V end lost 4 bases, the J end lost 2 bases, and 10 bases lay between the germline ends. CDR3 length: 14 amino acids. Germline CDR1 is LGHDT and CDR2 is YNNKEL (reference sequence). DNA of the CDR3: TGTGCCAGCAGCCCGGGGGACTTCACAGATACGCAGTATTTT. This translates into CASSPGDFTDTQYF.

There are many counts of this clonotype. The chain employs TRBV29-1 and TRBJ1-3, with D possibly matching TRBD1 (5 bases). Per the germline V gene, CDR1 is SQVTM and CDR2 is ANQGSEA. V lost 5 bases, J lost 0 bases, and 14 bases lay in between. There are 15 residues in the CDR3. CDR3: CSVLDGTVSGNTIYF. CDR3 coding DNA: TGCAGCGTTCTAGACGGGACCGTCTCTGGAAACACCATATATTTT.

The chain uses TRBV28 and TRBJ2-1; 7 bases line up with TRBD2. The germline gives CDR1 MDHEN, CDR2 SYDVKM. The CDR3 consists of 12 residues. The trim removed 6 bases at V and 14 bases at J, leaving 10 bases unmatched. The CDR3 here is CASSPPSREEFF. CDR3 DNA sequence: TGTGCCAGCAGCCCACCTTCCCGGGAGGAGTTCTTC.

The chain links TRBV20-1 to TRBJ2-7; D possibly corresponds to TRBD2 (5 bases). The V end was cut by 2 bases, the J end by 3 bases, with 14 bases between. The CDR3 runs to 14 residues. Germline-derived CDR1 and CDR2 are DFQATT and SNEGSKA (reference sequence). CDR3: CSARSGNSVYEQYF. The CDR3 nucleotides read TGCAGTGCTAGATCGGGGAATAGTGTCTACGAGCAGTACTTC.

This clonotype was counted a few times. The chain recombines TRBV15 with TRBJ2-7, with a weak D call TRBD2 (6 bases). This CDR3 region has 15 residues. Trimming took off 5 bases at V and 1 base at J, with 15 bases between the two ends. Germline CDR1 and CDR2: LNHNV and YYDKDF (reference sequence). The CDR3 nucleotides are TGTGCCACCAGCTGGGGGGTAGGCGGATCCTACGAGCAGTACTTC. Its translation is CATSWGVGGSYEQYF.

On this clonotype: At one of its ends the junction is not consistent with the germline gene, which may arise from a read error. V and J are TRBV6-5 and TRBJ1-1; no clear D. The V gene's germline CDR1 is MNHEY and CDR2 SVGAGI. The CDR3 consists of 15 residues. The CDR3 bases are TGTGCCAGCAGTGACTCACTCCTCAGGACGACTGAAGCTTTCTTT. Its translation: CASSDSLLRTTEAFF.

There are many counts of this clonotype. V gene TRBV7-2 combines with J gene TRBJ1-1; possibly TRBD1 for D (6 bases). V lost 6 bases and J 4 bases, leaving 15 bases between the germline ends. The CDR3 totals 14 residues. Per the germline V gene, CDR1 is SGHTA and CDR2 is FQGNSA. The CDR3 region is CASRWGDISTEAFF. In DNA form, the CDR3 reads TGTGCCAGCAGGTGGGGGGACATCTCCACTGAAGCTTTCTTT. The full variable domain, completed using reference TRBV7-2 and TRBJ1-1, is GAGVSQSPSNKVTEKGKDVELRCDPISGHTALYWYRQSLGQGLEFLIYFQGNSAPDKSGLPSDRFSAERTGGSVSTLTIQRTQQEDSAVYLCASRWGDISTEAFFGQGTRLTVV.

This clonotype was recorded at least ten times. The chain employs TRBV5-1 and TRBJ1-5; 9 positions match TRBD1. CDR3 length: 16 residues. V was clipped by 9 bases and J by 4 bases; unmatched bases: 14. Germline CDR1 SGHRS, CDR2 YFSETQ. The CDR3 nucleotides are TGCGCCATCTCCCGGGACAGGGTATTTGGAAATCAGCCCCAGCATTTT. This sequence encodes CAISRDRVFGNQPQHF.

This clonotype showed up many times. This rearrangement joins TRBV5-1 to TRBJ1-2, with 8 bases matching TRBD1. The germline gives CDR1 SGHRS, CDR2 YFSETQ. V shed 2 bases, J shed 4 bases, and the junction held 4 bases outside the gene matches. There are 14 residues in the CDR3. In DNA form, the CDR3 reads TGCGCCAGCAGCTTACAGGGGGATCGCTATGGCTACACCTTC. Its translation is CASSLQGDRYGYTF.

This clonotype was seen ten or more times. The gene calls are TRBV6-2 or TRBV6-3 and TRBJ2-7; D gene ambiguous. Trimming removed 0 bases at V and 2 bases at J, with 8 bases between. The CDR3 has 14 amino acids. Germline CDR1 reads MNHEY; CDR2 reads SVGEGT. In DNA form, the CDR3 reads TGTGCCAGCAGTTACTCCGGCCCAACCTACGAGCAGTACTTC. Translating it yields CASSYSGPTYEQYF.

This clonotype was detected many times. Written as DNA, the CDR3 is TGCGCCAGCAGGTACACGGTGAACACTGAAGCTTTCTTT. It specifies CASRYTVNTEAFF. The V and J genes are TRBV5-1 and TRBJ1-1; no firm D call. The CDR3 is made up of 13 amino acids. Between the trimmed V and J ends, which lost 5 bases and 0 bases, there was a span of 8 bases. The V gene's germline CDR1 is SGHRS and CDR2 YFSETQ.

To note about this clonotype: A read error may explain this, as a much larger clone is one base away. This chain joins TRBV3-1 and TRBJ2-3; TRBD2 matches 13 bases. The CDR3 totals 16 residues. The V gene's germline CDR1 is LGHDT and CDR2 YNNKEL (reference sequence). Here the CDR3 reads CASSPGTSGTTYTQYF. Written as DNA, the CDR3 is TGTGCCAGCAGCCCCGGGACTAGCGGGACCACATATACGCAGTATTTT.

The gene calls are TRBV12-3 or TRBV12-4 and TRBJ2-5; 8 bases map to TRBD2. With V trimmed by 8 bases and J by 5 bases, 7 bases remained unmatched. The CDR3 extends over 13 amino acids. The CDR3 DNA is TGTGCCAGCCACGCGACTAGCGTTGAGACCCAGTACTTC. Translated, it gives CASHATSVETQYF.

This clonotype came up many times. The CDR3 spells CASSYSQGVHTGELFF. The CDR3 DNA sequence: TGTGCCAGCAGTTACTCGCAGGGGGTCCACACCGGGGAGCTGTTTTTT. This chain uses TRBV6-5 with TRBJ2-2; 7 bases are shared with TRBD1. The CDR3 is 16 amino acids. Trimming cost V 0 bases and J 3 bases; bases outside gene matches: 4. CDR1 MNHEY and CDR2 SVGAGI come from the germline V gene.

This clonotype was seen repeatedly, ten times or more. The chain recombines TRBV4-1 with TRBJ2-1; 7 bases are a match to TRBD2. The V gene's germline CDR1 is MGHRA and CDR2 YSYEKL. After removal of 0 bases from V and 5 bases from J, the junction contained 7 bases not matched to a gene. CDR3 length equals 16 residues. CDR3 sequence: CASSQEGRGRDNEQFF. The CDR3 nucleotides read TGCGCCAGCAGCCAAGAAGGGAGGGGACGTGACAATGAGCAGTTCTTC.

The rearrangement uses TRBV2 and TRBJ2-4, with a weak D call TRBD2 (7 bases). The J call could be wrong; TRBJ2-1 is a better fit for the DNA end. Per germline, CDR1 SNHLY and CDR2 FYNNEI. This CDR3 is built from 15 residues. The CDR3, as DNA: TGTGCCAGCAGTGAGGGGGGGCCACGTGAGGACATTCAGTTCTTC. It specifies CASSEGGPREDIQFF.

At least ten counts were recorded for this clonotype. CDR3 residues: CASSAGLAGVFDEQFF. CDR3 in DNA: TGCGCCAGCAGCGCTGGACTAGCGGGAGTTTTTGATGAGCAGTTCTTC. J is TRBJ2-1 and V is TRBV5-1, with TRBD2 matching over 13 bases. Germline CDR1 is SGHRS and CDR2 is YFSETQ. V lost 4 bases to trimming and J lost 8 bases; unmatched junction nucleotides: 9. The CDR3 totals 16 residues.

This clonotype was counted ten times or more. The chain couples TRBV20-1 to TRBJ2-3; the match to TRBD2 covers 10 bases. The V gene end was trimmed by 4 bases and the J gene end by 5 bases; junction bases not matched to a gene: 6. CDR3 length: 14 residues. Germline CDR1 DFQATT, CDR2 SNEGSKA (reference sequence). The CDR3 DNA reads TGCAGTGCTACCCCAGCGGGAGGGAGAGATACGCAGTATTTT. This encodes CSATPAGGRDTQYF.